Each of the 30 T cell receptor beta chains below was sequenced from the same sample in a study of control samples from healthy donors and cancer patients. The assay was immunoSEQ multiplex PCR, and TCRdb's table has in-frame clones only and misses some. The sample records some 150,000 clones, 93% being singletons. The sequenced sample consisted of blood. The receptors were sampled from a woman aged 55-75 years in good health.

J is TRBJ2-3 and V is TRBV10-3, with D perhaps matching TRBD2 (7 bases). With 0 bases removed from V and 5 bases from J, the gap between germline ends came to 12 bases. This CDR3 contains 15 residues. Germline CDR1 ENHRY, CDR2 SYGVKD. The CDR3 nucleotides read TGTGCCATCAGTGAGTCGGGCGGGGGCCTAGATACGCAGTATTTT. Its translation: CAISESGGGLDTQYF.

The chain's CDR3 is CASSSPDRTGNTEAFF. The CDR3 DNA is TGTGCCAGCAGCTCCCCTGACAGGACGGGGAACACTGAAGCTTTCTTT. This rearrangement joins TRBV7-8 to TRBJ1-1; the D gene is possibly TRBD1 (6 bases). This CDR3 is 16 amino acids long. Trimming pared 4 bases from V and 1 base from J, leaving 16 bases between. CDR1 and CDR2 (germline): SGHVS, FQNEAQ.

The CDR3 region is CASREQGGGEKLFF. The CDR3 bases are TGTGCCAGCAGGGAACAGGGTGGCGGTGAAAAACTGTTTTTT. V is TRBV2 and J is TRBJ1-4; perhaps TRBD1 as D (6 bases). The germline CDR1 and CDR2 sequences are SNHLY and FYNNEI. This CDR3 contains 14 residues. V lost 6 bases, J lost 7 bases, and 15 bases lay in between.

The gene calls are TRBV20-1 and TRBJ1-5; perhaps TRBD1 as D (6 bases). The CDR3 is made up of 16 amino acids. Germline values: CDR1 DFQATT, CDR2 SNEGSKA (reference sequence). V was shortened by 3 bases and J by 5 bases, with 20 bases between the two germline ends. This CDR3 is CSASPNDRSGYQPQHF. In nucleotides, the CDR3 is TGCAGTGCTAGTCCCAATGACAGGTCCGGCTATCAGCCCCAGCATTTT.

This chain connects TRBV5-6 to TRBJ1-4; D uncertain. Trimming removed 4 bases at V and 8 bases at J, with 24 bases between. The CDR3 loop spans 17 amino acids. CDR1 is SGHDT and CDR2 is YYEEEE in the germline V gene. The CDR3 reads CASSRGFRGGLAEKLFF. In nucleotides, the CDR3 is TGTGCCAGCAGCCGGGGTTTTAGAGGTGGTCTCGCGGAAAAACTGTTTTTT.

This chain uses TRBV19 with TRBJ1-2; 9 bases line up with TRBD1. The V and J ends lost 2 bases and 7 bases, in that order; junction bases with no gene match: 8. This CDR3 comprises 15 residues. Germline assignment: CDR1 LNHDA and CDR2 SQIVND (reference sequence). Here the CDR3 reads CASSIQGQGNRGYTF. As DNA, the CDR3 is TGTGCCAGTAGTATACAGGGACAGGGTAATCGTGGCTACACCTTC.

This rearrangement joins TRBV9 to TRBJ1-4; no definite D call. CDR3 length equals 15 residues. Trimming removed 0 bases at V and 0 bases at J, with 6 bases between. CDR1 is SGDLS and CDR2 is YYNGEE in the germline V gene. The CDR3 DNA reads as TGTGCCAGCAGCGTAGGAGGGTCAACTAATGAAAAACTGTTTTTT. As protein: CASSVGGSTNEKLFF.

The chain couples TRBV7-9 to TRBJ1-1; D is unclear. Trimming shortened V by 1 base and J by 4 bases, and 16 bases separated the two germline ends. The CDR3 runs 16 residues. Germline V lookup: CDR1 SEHNR, CDR2 FQNEAQ (reference sequence). The CDR3 nucleotides are TGTGCCAGCAGCTTAGGCCCCCGAGGGAGAAGCACTGAAGCTTTCTTT. Protein product: CASSLGPRGRSTEAFF.

The rearrangement uses TRBV7-6 and TRBJ1-3, with 11 bases lining up with TRBD1. The CDR3 contains 17 residues. The ends lost 2 bases at V and 4 bases at J; junction bases unmatched: 7. In germline, CDR1 is SGHVS, CDR2 FNYEAQ. The CDR3 loop reads CASSLFWGQGDGNTIYF. The CDR3 DNA reads TGTGCCAGCAGCTTATTTTGGGGACAGGGGGACGGAAACACCATATATTTT.

The rearrangement joins TRBV30 to TRBJ1-1; perhaps TRBD1 as D (6 bases). There are 16 residues in the CDR3. V lost 3 bases and J 5 bases, leaving 22 bases between the germline ends. From germline, CDR1 is GTSNPN and CDR2 SVGIG (reference sequence). The CDR3 DNA reads as TGTGCCTGGAGGAGGCATCGGGGGCCCGGATGGACTGAAGCTTTCTTT. Residues: CAWRRHRGPGWTEAFF.

The genes are TRBV29-1 and TRBJ1-1, with a tentative D call TRBD1 (6 bases). CDR3 length equals 13 residues. V was shortened by 0 bases and J by 8 bases, with 13 bases between the two germline ends. CDR1 and CDR2 from the germline V gene are SQVTM and ANQGSEA. The CDR3 DNA sequence: TGCAGCGTTGAAGATCATGAGGGGGGAGAAGCTTTCTTT. Encoded protein: CSVEDHEGGEAFF.

The genes are TRBV7-7 and TRBJ2-5; D is uncertain. The CDR3 has 13 residues. The germline gives CDR1 SSHAT, CDR2 FNYEAQ (reference sequence). V was cut by 2 bases and J by 5 bases, with 9 bases left in between. CDR3 loop: CASSLRISETQYF. CDR3 nucleotide sequence: TGTGCCAGCAGCTTACGCATTTCGGAGACCCAGTACTTC.

As for this clone: Within the sample, other DNA sequences also encode this same CDR3. This sequence joins TRBV7-2 and TRBJ1-1; no clear D gene. The CDR3 is made up of 13 amino acids. Trimming took 6 bases from V and 0 from J, leaving 8 bases between them. The germline CDR1 and CDR2 sequences are SGHTA and FQGNSA. Written as DNA, the CDR3 is TGTGCCAGCAGTTTTACAGTGAACACTGAAGCTTTCTTT. Its protein is CASSFTVNTEAFF.

The rearrangement joins TRBV9 to TRBJ2-7; 11 bases fit TRBD1. The CDR3 totals 15 residues. V shed 3 bases and J 3 bases; nucleotides not matched to a gene: 5. Germline values: CDR1 SGDLS, CDR2 YYNGEE. The CDR3 sequence: CASSDRDRGFYEQYF. DNA of the CDR3: TGTGCCAGCAGCGACCGGGACAGGGGGTTCTACGAGCAGTACTTC.

The V call is TRBV6-1, the J call TRBJ2-5; 10 nucleotides agree with TRBD2. After removal of 4 bases from V and 3 bases from J, the junction contained 17 bases not matched to a gene. Germline-derived CDR1 and CDR2 are MNHNS and SASEGT. This CDR3 comprises 19 residues. CDR3 nucleotide sequence: TGTGCCAGCAGTGCTATTTGGACTAGCGGATTACCAATTAAAGAGACCCAGTACTTC. It is translated as CASSAIWTSGLPIKETQYF.

The chain uses TRBV2 and TRBJ2-1, with 10 bases lining up with TRBD2. The CDR3 is 15 amino acids. The germline V gene encodes CDR1 SNHLY and CDR2 FYNNEI. Trimming removed 8 bases from V and 7 bases from J; junction bases left unmatched: 11. CDR3 sequence (DNA): TGTGCCAGCGGCGAGGAGGCTAGCGGGGGAAATGAGCAGTTCTTC. It yields the protein CASGEEASGGNEQFF.

The chain has TRBV5-1 and TRBJ2-7; D is unresolved. This CDR3 contains 14 residues. Germline V gene data show CDR1 as SGHRS and CDR2 as YFSETQ. Trimming cost V 2 bases and J 0 bases, with 9 bases left between them. The CDR3 is CASSFGDSSYEQYF. The CDR3 DNA reads TGCGCCAGCAGCTTTGGCGATAGCTCCTACGAGCAGTACTTC.

J is TRBJ1-2 and V is TRBV16; 8 nucleotides agree with TRBD1. The ends lost 2 bases at V and 8 bases at J; junction bases unmatched: 4. This CDR3 region has 13 residues. Germline V gene sequence: CDR1 KGHSY, CDR2 FQNENV. CDR3 loop: CASSQDRGGGYTF. The CDR3 bases are TGTGCCAGCAGCCAAGACAGGGGTGGCGGCTACACCTTC.

The chain joins TRBV6-6 to TRBJ1-5; a possible D gene is TRBD1 (6 bases). CDR1 and CDR2 (germline): MNHNY, SVGAGI (reference sequence). V dropped 6 bases and J dropped 3 bases, with 9 bases sitting between them. The CDR3 runs to 13 residues. The CDR3 DNA is TGTGCCAGCAGGCGACAGGACAATCAGCCCCAGCATTTT. As protein: CASRRQDNQPQHF.

V gene TRBV19 combines with J gene TRBJ2-2; TRBD1 aligns across 12 bases. Germline lookup yields CDR1 LNHDA and CDR2 SQIVND (reference sequence). V shed 6 bases, J shed 5 bases, and the junction held 4 bases outside the gene matches. CDR3 length: 15 residues. The CDR3 loop is CASSGTGGWTGELFF. Here the CDR3 DNA reads TGTGCCAGTAGCGGGACAGGGGGCTGGACCGGGGAGCTGTTTTTT.

CDR3 sequence: CASSSADRYSYNSPLHF. CDR3 DNA: TGCGCCAGCAGCTCCGCGGACAGGTACTCCTATAATTCACCCCTCCACTTT. The V and J genes are TRBV5-1 and TRBJ1-6; TRBD1 aligns across 7 bases. The V segment lost 3 bases and the J segment 0 bases; nucleotides outside the gene matches: 6. Looked up from germline, CDR1 is SGHRS and CDR2 is YFSETQ. The CDR3 spans 17 residues.

The J gene is TRBJ2-1, the V gene TRBV7-3; perhaps TRBD1 as D (6 bases). Germline CDR1 SGHTA, CDR2 FQGTGA. CDR3 size: 14 residues. V was cut by 0 bases and J by 5 bases, with 8 bases left in between. Here the CDR3 DNA reads TGTGCCAGCAGCTTAACTGGGGGCGACAATGAGCAGTTCTTC. It translates to CASSLTGGDNEQFF.

This clone has only a few counts. V usage is TRBV9 and J usage is TRBJ2-5; 10 bases are a match to TRBD2. The CDR3 runs to 16 residues. With 4 bases clipped from V and 0 bases from J, the junction kept 6 bases outside the gene matches. In germline, CDR1 is SGDLS, CDR2 YYNGEE. The CDR3 DNA reads TGTGCCAGCAGCACGAGGACTAGCGGCCACCAAGAGACCCAGTACTTC. Its protein is CASSTRTSGHQETQYF.

The V and J genes are TRBV30 and TRBJ1-1; unclear D gene. Germline V gene sequence: CDR1 GTSNPN, CDR2 SVGIG (reference sequence). The CDR3 length is 12 residues. Trimming stripped 2 bases from V and 4 bases from J, with 8 bases between. This CDR3 reads CAWSPGGTEAFF. For the CDR3, the DNA is TGTGCCTGGAGTCCGGGAGGCACTGAAGCTTTCTTT.

The rearrangement uses TRBV27 and TRBJ2-7, with TRBD2 matching over 10 bases. V dropped 6 bases and J dropped 0; count of bases not matched to a gene: 14. The CDR3 length is 18 residues. The germline V gene encodes CDR1 MNHEY and CDR2 SMNVEV (reference sequence). The CDR3 region is CASSRFSLAGSNSYEQYF. CDR3 nucleotide sequence: TGTGCCAGCAGCCGCTTCTCACTAGCGGGGAGTAACTCCTACGAGCAGTACTTC.

CDR3 DNA sequence: TGTGCCAGCAGCCAATTCCGCGCAGACAAGGACTATGGCTACACCTTC. The encoded protein is CASSQFRADKDYGYTF. The chain uses TRBV3-1 (or the pseudogene TRBV3-2) and TRBJ1-2; D is undetermined. Trimming shortened V by 2 bases and J by 3 bases, and 16 bases separated the two germline ends. Germline lookup yields CDR1 LGHDT and CDR2 YNNKEL (reference sequence). CDR3 size: 16 residues.

The chain joins TRBV7-2 to TRBJ2-3; D is undetermined. Trimming stripped 5 bases from V and 2 bases from J, with 5 bases between. There are 12 residues in the CDR3. Per the germline V gene, CDR1 is SGHTA and CDR2 is FQGNSA. The CDR3 DNA reads TGTGCCAGCAGCCCGAACACAGATACGCAGTATTTT. Translated, it gives CASSPNTDTQYF. The variable domain in full, with the rest retrieved from reference TRBV7-2 and TRBJ2-3, is GAGVSQSPSNKVTEKGKDVELRCDPISGHTALYWYRQSLGQGLEFLIYFQGNSAPDKSGLPSDRFSAERTGGSVSTLTIQRTQQEDSAVYLCASSPNTDTQYFGPGTRLTVL.

Points on this clone: Other DNA sequences in this specimen translate into the identical CDR3. The chain has TRBV5-1 and TRBJ1-1; D ambiguous. The CDR3 length is 13 residues. From germline, CDR1 is SGHRS and CDR2 YFSETQ. V dropped 2 bases and J dropped 3 bases, with 8 bases sitting between them. The CDR3 is CASSFGRDTEAFF. The CDR3 bases are TGCGCCAGCAGCTTTGGAAGGGACACTGAAGCTTTCTTT. Filled out from reference TRBV5-1 and TRBJ1-1, the complete variable domain reads KAGVTQTPRYLIKTRGQQVTLSCSPISGHRSVSWYQQTPGQGLQFLFEYFSETQRNKGNFPGRFSGRQFSNSRSEMNVSTLELGDSALYLCASSFGRDTEAFFGQGTRLTVV.

The chain recombines TRBV12-5 with TRBJ1-1; D is possibly TRBD1 (5 bases). This CDR3 contains 13 residues. The V and J ends lost 6 bases and 5 bases respectively, with 13 bases between them. The germline V gene has CDR1 LGHNT and CDR2 FRNRAP. The CDR3 sequence: CASGPGGETEAFF. Written as DNA, the CDR3 is TGTGCTAGTGGACCTGGGGGGGAAACTGAAGCTTTCTTT.

The chain carries TRBV18 and TRBJ1-2, with D maybe TRBD1 (5 bases). V was shortened by 5 bases and J by 6 bases, with 10 bases between the two germline ends. The CDR3 spans 12 residues. From germline, CDR1 is KGHSH and CDR2 LQKENI. CDR3 amino acids: CASSRDGDGYTF. The CDR3 region has the DNA TGTGCCAGCTCAAGGGACGGTGATGGCTACACCTTC. Drawing the rest from reference TRBV18 and TRBJ1-2, the complete variable domain is NAGVMQNPRHLVRRRGQEARLRCSPMKGHSHVYWYRQLPEEGLKFMVYLQKENIIDESGMPKERFSAEFPKEGPSILRIQQVVRGDSAAYFCASSRDGDGYTFGSGTRLTVV.